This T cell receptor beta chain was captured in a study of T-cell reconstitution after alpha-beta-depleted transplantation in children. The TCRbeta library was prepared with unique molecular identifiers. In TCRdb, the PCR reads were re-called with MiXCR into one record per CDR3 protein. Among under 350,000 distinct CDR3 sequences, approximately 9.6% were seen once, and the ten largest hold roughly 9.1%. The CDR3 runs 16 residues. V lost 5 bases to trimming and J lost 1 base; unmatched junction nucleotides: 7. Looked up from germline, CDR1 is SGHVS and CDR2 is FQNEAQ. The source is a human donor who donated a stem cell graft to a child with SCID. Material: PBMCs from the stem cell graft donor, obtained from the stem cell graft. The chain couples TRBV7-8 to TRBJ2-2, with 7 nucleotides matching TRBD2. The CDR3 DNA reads TGTGCCAGCAGCACAACCGGGACTATGAACACCGGGGAGCTGTTTTTT. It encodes CASSTTGTMNTGELFF.